These T cell receptor beta chains were read from a single sample in a study of identical twins. TCRdb redid the calling of the 5' RACE reads with MiXCR, one entry per CDR3 protein. The sample shows hundreds of thousands of distinct CDR3 sequences, around 12% of them seen only once. The same sample was also studied in work on yellow fever vaccine responses in identical twins.

Source material: CD8+ T cells sorted from blood. These receptors were obtained from a woman between 18 and 30 years old in good health. Both conserved end residues are part of each CDR3. Each record gives: J gene, clone size, D gene, V gene, CDR3 DNA, CDR3 protein. A D gene is named only where the DNA matches it firmly. A clone size is listed for some rows: how often the clone was seen (once, few, many), or a class if it is expanded.

TRBJ2-1,many,TRBD2,TRBV5-1,TGCGCCAGCAGGGCTAGCGGGAACTACAATGAGCAGTTCTTC,CASRASGNYNEQFF
TRBJ2-4,few,NA,TRBV6-5,TGTGCCAGCAGTTACTCGGGAGCCGCAAACATTCAGTACTTC,CASSYSGAANIQYF
TRBJ2-1,many,TRBD1,TRBV12-3/TRBV12-4,TGTGCCAGCAGCGCGCCGGGACAGGGGGCCTGGGAGCAGTTCTTC,CASSAPGQGAWEQFF
TRBJ2-7,NA,NA,TRBV21-1,TGTGCCAGCAGCAAAACTAGCCGGTTCCACGAGCAGTACTTC,CASSKTSRFHEQYF
TRBJ1-2,NA,NA,TRBV20-1,TGCAGTGCTGTAGAGACAAGGACCTCCTATGGCTACACCTTC,CSAVETRTSYGYTF
TRBJ2-1,NA,TRBD2,TRBV27,TGTGCCAGCAGTTTAAGGACTAGCGGGCGGCTGGACAATGAGCAGTTCTTC,CASSLRTSGRLDNEQFF
TRBJ2-1,few,TRBD1,TRBV28,TGTGCCAGCAGTTCTTACAGGGGGCAAGGCGATGAGCAGTTCTTC,CASSSYRGQGDEQFF
TRBJ1-1,NA,NA,TRBV7-9,TGTGCCAGCAGTTATGCAGGGGAGACTGAAGCTTTCTTT,CASSYAGETEAFF
TRBJ2-3,NA,TRBD2,TRBV6-1,TGTGCCAGCAGTGAAAGGGAGGGTGGATACGGACCTATAGGCACAGATACGCAGTATTTT,CASSEREGGYGPIGTDTQYF
TRBJ2-1,few,TRBD2,TRBV6-1,TGTGCCAGCAACCCTAGCGGGAGGGGCAATGAGCAGTTCTTC,CASNPSGRGNEQFF
TRBJ2-5,NA,NA,TRBV5-6,TGTGCCAGGAGCCCTGGACAGTCCCAAGAGACCCAGTACTTC,CARSPGQSQETQYF
TRBJ1-1,few,TRBD1,TRBV29-1,TGCAGCGCTGACGACAGGGGGCTAGGAATGAACACTGAAGCTTTCTTT,CSADDRGLGMNTEAFF
TRBJ2-1,few,TRBD1,TRBV7-9,TGTGCCAGCAGCTGGCACGACAGGGGAACCTACAATGAGCAGTTCTTC,CASSWHDRGTYNEQFF
TRBJ2-1,few,NA,TRBV20-1,TGCAGTGCTCACTCATTAGCGGTCAATGAGCAGTTCTTC,CSAHSLAVNEQFF
TRBJ1-1,few,NA,TRBV11-2,TGTGCCAGCAGCTTCTCCACCGGCTCTCCTGAAGCTTTCTTT,CASSFSTGSPEAFF
TRBJ1-1,NA,TRBD1,TRBV6-5,TGTGCCAGCAGTTACAGACAGGGGAGGGTCCTCACTGAAGCTTTCTTT,CASSYRQGRVLTEAFF
TRBJ2-7,few,TRBD1,TRBV7-3,TGTGCCAGCAGCTTAAGGGACAGGGGAGTTGACGAGCAGTACTTC,CASSLRDRGVDEQYF
TRBJ1-2,NA,NA,TRBV3-1,TGTGCCAGCAGCCAAGATACAGGGTGGGACTATGGCTACACCTTC,CASSQDTGWDYGYTF
TRBJ1-5,NA,NA,TRBV6-5,TGTGCCAGCAGTTACTCTGGCTGGGGGGCCAATCAGCCCCAGCATTTT,CASSYSGWGANQPQHF
TRBJ2-1,few,TRBD2,TRBV6-1,TGTGCCAGCACTAGCGGTGTAGGGAATGAGCAGTTCTTC,CASTSGVGNEQFF
TRBJ2-1,NA,TRBD2,TRBV29-1,TGCAGCGTTGAGAGCGGGGGGGCCTACAATGAGCAGTTCTTC,CSVESGGAYNEQFF
TRBJ2-5,many,TRBD1,TRBV4-1,TGCGCCAGCAGCCAGGGGGACAGGGCCCAAGAGACCCAGTACTTC,CASSQGDRAQETQYF
TRBJ2-1,many,TRBD1,TRBV13,TGTGCCAGCAGCTTAGGGGGGACAGCCTACAATGAGCAGTTCTTC,CASSLGGTAYNEQFF
TRBJ2-2,NA,TRBD1,TRBV12-3/TRBV12-4,TGTGCCAGCAGCGCCGGGACAGGGTATGGCGGGGAGCTGTTTTTT,CASSAGTGYGGELFF
TRBJ2-1,NA,NA,TRBV2,TGTGCCAGCAGTGAAGGGGGGGCGGGAGTGTACAATGAGCAGTTCTTC,CASSEGGAGVYNEQFF
TRBJ2-7,many,TRBD1,TRBV7-6,TGTGCCAGCAGCCCCGAGACAGGGATCCACGAGCAGTACTTC,CASSPETGIHEQYF
TRBJ2-1,NA,NA,TRBV2,TGTGCCAGCAGTGAATTAGCGGAACCCTACAATGAGCAGTTCTTC,CASSELAEPYNEQFF
TRBJ2-7,NA,NA,TRBV7-8,TGTGCCAGCAGCCAAGAGGGGGGGAGCTCCTACGAGCAGTACTTC,CASSQEGGSSYEQYF
TRBJ2-1,few,TRBD2,TRBV10-1,TGCGCCAGCAGTTCTTCCGGGGGGGCAGGTGAGCAGTTCTTC,CASSSSGGAGEQFF
TRBJ2-3,NA,TRBD1,TRBV3-1,TGTGCCAGCAGCCAAGAAGTTAAGTTAGGGGGACAGAACACAGATACGCAGTATTTT,CASSQEVKLGGQNTDTQYF
TRBJ2-1,NA,TRBD2,TRBV20-1,TGCAGTGCTAGAGTGAGCATACAGCGGGATTTCGCCAGCTCCTACAGTGAGCAGTTCTTC,CSARVSIQRDFASSYSEQFF
TRBJ2-7,many,NA,TRBV13,TGTGCCAGCAGCCCTCGGGACTCCACCTACGAGCAGTACTTC,CASSPRDSTYEQYF
TRBJ1-5,few,NA,TRBV4-1,TGCGCCAGCAGCCAAGAGTGGGGGTTCAAGCCCCAGCATTTT,CASSQEWGFKPQHF
TRBJ2-1,NA,NA,TRBV5-6,TGTGCCAGCAGCTTGGTACAGAGTGAAAAATACAATGAGCAGTTCTTC,CASSLVQSEKYNEQFF
TRBJ2-2,NA,TRBD2,TRBV12-5,TGTGCTAGTGGACTCGGACTAGCGGGAGGTAACACCGGGGAGCTGTTTTTT,CASGLGLAGGNTGELFF
TRBJ2-5,few,TRBD2,TRBV7-6,TGTGCCAGCGGATCTAGCGGGAGGTTCCAGACCCAGTACTTC,CASGSSGRFQTQYF
TRBJ2-5,NA,TRBD2,TRBV18,TGTGCCAGCTCACCCTACGGGGGGGCCGAAGAGACCCAGTACTTC,CASSPYGGAEETQYF
TRBJ2-3,few,NA,TRBV28,TGTGCCAGCATGACGTTCGCAGATACGCAGTATTTT,CASMTFADTQYF
TRBJ1-4,many,NA,TRBV7-9,TGTGCCAGCAGGGGTAATTTGGATGAAAAACTGTTTTTT,CASRGNLDEKLFF
TRBJ2-3,NA,TRBD1,TRBV9,TGTGCCAGCAGCCATCCCCGGACAGGGGGGACAGATACGCAGTATTTT,CASSHPRTGGTDTQYF
TRBJ1-1,NA,NA,TRBV28,TGTGCCAGCAGTCCGGACGGAAGTTACACTGAAGCTTTCTTT,CASSPDGSYTEAFF
TRBJ1-1,many,NA,TRBV3-1,TGTGCCAGCAGCCAAGATGTGGTGGTTGACGCGGAAGCTTTCTTT,CASSQDVVVDAEAFF
TRBJ1-5,NA,NA,TRBV20-1,TGCAGTGCTAGACCAGGGATGGGGAATCAGCCCCAGCATTTT,CSARPGMGNQPQHF
TRBJ2-1,few,TRBD2,TRBV4-1,TGCGCCAGCAGCCAAACCCTAGCGGGGGGACACAATGAGCAGTTCTTC,CASSQTLAGGHNEQFF
TRBJ2-3,NA,NA,TRBV28,TGTGCCATCGGGGGGCCTAGCACAGATACGCAGTATTTT,CAIGGPSTDTQYF
TRBJ2-1,many,TRBD1,TRBV24-1,TGTGCCACCAGTGAGGACAGGAACTCCTACAATGAGCAGTTCTTC,CATSEDRNSYNEQFF
TRBJ1-3,NA,NA,TRBV11-2,TGTGCCAGCAGCGCTGCGGGGACATACTCTGGAAACACCATATATTTT,CASSAAGTYSGNTIYF
TRBJ1-2,few,TRBD1,TRBV5-1,TGCGCCAGCAGCTTGGATCTAGGGACAGACTATGGCTACACCTTC,CASSLDLGTDYGYTF
TRBJ2-2,NA,TRBD2,TRBV15,TGTGCCACCAGCAGACGAGCGGGAGGGCCTCACGGGGAGCTGTTTTTT,CATSRRAGGPHGELFF
TRBJ2-5,few,NA,TRBV12-3/TRBV12-4,TGTGCCAGCAGTTTAGAAGGTCCCCAAGGGACCCAGTACTTC,CASSLEGPQGTQYF